These 5 T cell receptor beta chains were sequenced from one sample in a study of T cell repertoires in cytomegalovirus infection. MiXCR was run by TCRdb on the reads, yielding one entry per CDR3 protein. Here the sample spans approximately 590,000 distinct CDR3 sequences, approximately 40% being singletons. Antigens for these TCRs are unknown. The sample was cultured PBMCs, taken from culture after CMV antigen stimulation. All receptors come from a human donor in good health (CMV status not recorded). Some clones in this sample may be carry-over from other donors' samples.

V and J are TRBV6-6 and TRBJ1-5; D may be TRBD1 (5 bases). This CDR3 contains 13 residues. Germline assignment: CDR1 MNHNY and CDR2 SVGAGI (reference sequence). With 5 bases removed from V and 5 bases from J, the gap between germline ends came to 10 bases. DNA for the CDR3: TGTGCCAGCAGTGGGGCAGGGTATCAGCCCCAGCATTTT. Its protein product is CASSGAGYQPQHF.

The table lists this clonotype with a few counts. This rearrangement joins TRBV12-3 or TRBV12-4 to TRBJ2-3; no firm D call. The CDR3 is made up of 14 amino acids. V was clipped by 2 bases and J by 4 bases, with 10 bases between them. CDR3 in DNA: TGTGCCAGCAGTTTACGACTGAGACCAGATACGCAGTATTTT. Translation: CASSLRLRPDTQYF.

The chain recombines TRBV27 with TRBJ1-1; D unclear. This CDR3 comprises 15 residues. Germline V gene data show CDR1 as MNHEY and CDR2 as SMNVEV (reference sequence). V was pared by 4 bases and J by 6 bases, with 18 bases between. CDR3 coding DNA: TGTGCCAGCAGTTCAACGGGCCACTGGAGGCCTGAAGCTTTCTTT. It specifies CASSSTGHWRPEAFF.

This clonotype was seen at least ten times. V and J are TRBV7-2 and TRBJ2-1; 8 bases map to TRBD2. The germline gives CDR1 SGHTA, CDR2 FQGNSA. The CDR3 spans 16 residues. The J segment lost 2 bases and the V segment lost 7 bases, leaving 10 bases of the junction unmatched. The CDR3 nucleotides read TGTGCCAGCACCAATAGGTGGCGGGGGGCCTACAATGAGCAGTTCTTC. Protein sequence: CASTNRWRGAYNEQFF.

This clonotype has only a few counts. Here the CDR3 DNA reads TGTGCCAGCAGCCCGGGGAGGGTTATATACACAGATACGCAGTATTTT. It yields the protein CASSPGRVIYTDTQYF. The genes are TRBV7-2 and TRBJ2-3; TRBD2 agrees at 7 bases. This CDR3 is built from 16 residues. With V trimmed by 5 bases and J by 2 bases, 10 bases remained unmatched. CDR1 and CDR2 from the germline V gene are SGHTA and FQGNSA.